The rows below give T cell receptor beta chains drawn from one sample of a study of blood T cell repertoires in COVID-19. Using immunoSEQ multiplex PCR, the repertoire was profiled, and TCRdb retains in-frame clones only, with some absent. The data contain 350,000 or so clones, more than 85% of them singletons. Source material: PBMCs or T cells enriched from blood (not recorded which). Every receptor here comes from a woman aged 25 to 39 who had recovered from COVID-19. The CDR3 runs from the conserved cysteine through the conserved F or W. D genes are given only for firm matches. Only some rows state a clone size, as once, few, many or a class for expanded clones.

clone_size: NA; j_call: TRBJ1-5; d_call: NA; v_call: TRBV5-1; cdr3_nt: TGCGCCAGCAGCTTAGATGGGGGCGCGCAGCCCCAGCATTTT; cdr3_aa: CASSLDGGAQPQHF
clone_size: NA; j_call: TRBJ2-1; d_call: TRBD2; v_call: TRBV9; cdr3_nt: TGTGCCAGCAGCCCGGGACTACACCTCGGTGAGCAGTTCTTC; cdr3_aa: CASSPGLHLGEQFF
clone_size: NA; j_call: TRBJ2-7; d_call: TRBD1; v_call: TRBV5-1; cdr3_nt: TGCGCCAGCAGTTCTCGGGGGACAGGGTTCGACGAGCAGTACTTC; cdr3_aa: CASSSRGTGFDEQYF
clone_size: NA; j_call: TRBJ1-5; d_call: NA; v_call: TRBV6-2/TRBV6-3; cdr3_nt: TGTGCCAGCAGTTACGAAGGCAGGGTTGGCAATCAGCCCCAGCATTTT; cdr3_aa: CASSYEGRVGNQPQHF
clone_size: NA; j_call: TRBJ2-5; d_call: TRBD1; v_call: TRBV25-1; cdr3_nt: TGTGCCAGCGGGACAGGGGGCGGGGAGACCCAGTACTTC; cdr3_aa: CASGTGGGETQYF
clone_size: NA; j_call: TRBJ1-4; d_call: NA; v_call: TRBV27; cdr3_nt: TGTGCCAGCGGGAGAGATGGGCGGAGGGAAAAACTGTTTTTT; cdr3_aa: CASGRDGRREKLFF
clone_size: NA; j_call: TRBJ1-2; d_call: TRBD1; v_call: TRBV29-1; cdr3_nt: TGCAGCGTTGAAGCCTGGGACAGGGGTGGCTACACCTTC; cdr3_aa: CSVEAWDRGGYTF
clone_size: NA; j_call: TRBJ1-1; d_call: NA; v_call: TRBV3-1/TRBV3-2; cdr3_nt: TGTGCCAGCAGCCACGGTCTTTCGGGAAGGGAAGCTTTCTTT; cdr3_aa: CASSHGLSGREAFF
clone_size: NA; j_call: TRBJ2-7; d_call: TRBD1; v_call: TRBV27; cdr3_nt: TGTGCCAGCAGTTCACCCCAACAGGGGGCCGAGCAGTACTTC; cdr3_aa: CASSSPQQGAEQYF
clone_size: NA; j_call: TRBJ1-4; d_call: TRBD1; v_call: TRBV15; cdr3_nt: TGTGCCACCAGACAAGGGCAGGGGGGAGCTAATGAAAAACTGTTTTTT; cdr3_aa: CATRQGQGGANEKLFF
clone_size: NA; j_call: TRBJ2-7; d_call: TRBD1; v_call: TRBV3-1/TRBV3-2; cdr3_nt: TGTGCCAGCAGCCGCAGCCGGGACAGGCATCTCTACGAGCAGTACTTC; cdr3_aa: CASSRSRDRHLYEQYF
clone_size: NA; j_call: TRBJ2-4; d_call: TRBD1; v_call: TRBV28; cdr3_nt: TGTGCCAGCAGTTTCCCCGGGGACAGGGTAACCAAAAACATTCAGTACTTC; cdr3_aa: CASSFPGDRVTKNIQYF
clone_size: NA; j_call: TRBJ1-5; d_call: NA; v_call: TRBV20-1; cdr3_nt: TGCAGTGCTAGTCCCCCTTGGGGGGGAGGTCAGCCCCAGCATTTT; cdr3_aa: CSASPPWGGGQPQHF
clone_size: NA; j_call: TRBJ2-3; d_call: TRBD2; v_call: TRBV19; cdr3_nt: TGTGCCAGTAGTAGTACCAGACTAGCGGGGGGGCTCCCCACAGATACGCAGTATTTT; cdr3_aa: CASSSTRLAGGLPTDTQYF
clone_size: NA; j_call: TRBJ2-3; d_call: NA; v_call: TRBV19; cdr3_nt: TGTGCCAGTAGTATAGGAGCCGGGCTAGCTTCCACAGATACGCAGTATTTT; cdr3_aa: CASSIGAGLASTDTQYF
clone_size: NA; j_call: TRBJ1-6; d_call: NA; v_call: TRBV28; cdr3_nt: TGTGCCAGCAGTTCCGGGTCCTCCTATAATTCACCCCTCCACTTT; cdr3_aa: CASSSGSSYNSPLHF
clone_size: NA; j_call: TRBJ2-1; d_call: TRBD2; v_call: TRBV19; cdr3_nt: TGTGCCAGTAGTAAGTCTAGCGGGAGTCACAATGAGCAGTTCTTC; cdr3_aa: CASSKSSGSHNEQFF
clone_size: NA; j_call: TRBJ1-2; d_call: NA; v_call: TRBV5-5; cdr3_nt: TGTGCCAGCAGCGGAGACGGAAATGCTAACTATGGCTACACCTTC; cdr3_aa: CASSGDGNANYGYTF
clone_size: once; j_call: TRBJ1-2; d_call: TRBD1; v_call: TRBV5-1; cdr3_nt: TGCGCCAGCAGCTTCGGCGGACAGGGGGTTGGCTACACCTTC; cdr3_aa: CASSFGGQGVGYTF